This entry features one TCR beta chain sequence. What it recognizes is unknown. The CDR3 contains 14 residues. V lost 2 bases and J lost 12, with 16 bases in between. Germline V gives CDR1 MNHNY, CDR2 SVGAGI (reference sequence). This sample stems from a study of T cell repertoires in ileal Crohn's disease. Looking at the study overall: Median disease duration was approximately 8 years; 35% to 45% smoked at surgery.

Study results and caveats: Active smokers at surgery had more clonal expansions than non-smokers. High-frequency clones were more common in sorted CD8 than CD4 cells. Endoscopic recurrence occurred in every patient whose clonality exceeded 26.8%.

Libraries were prepared by immunoSEQ multiplex PCR; TCRdb keeps only in-frame clonotypes and omits some of them. The sample lists roughly 4,000 clones; about four fifths were seen once. This chain uses TRBV6-6 with TRBJ1-4; D not resolved. This sequence originates from an adult with Crohn's disease. The sample taken for sequencing was ileal tissue. CDR3 in amino acids: CASSYRVERAELFF. The CDR3 coding sequence is TGTGCCAGCAGTTACAGGGTAGAGAGGGCGGAACTGTTTTTT.